The next 10 T cell receptor beta chains were all read from a single sample in a study of cytomegalovirus exposure and HLA in healthy donors. PCR primers comprised 60 Vbeta and 13 Jbeta primers. Here immunoSEQ multiplex PCR was the method, and the copy in TCRdb shows in-frame clones only, minus some. The sample carries 150,000 to 200,000 clones, approximately 85% recorded once. The specimen was PBMCs. Every receptor here comes from a man aged 18 to 30 in good health and CMV-seropositive.

J is TRBJ2-3 and V is TRBV2, with TRBD1 matching over 8 bases. This CDR3 is 11 amino acids long. J was trimmed by 13 bases and V by 6 bases; bases with no gene match: 6. Germline V CDR1 and CDR2: SNHLY, FYNNEI. CDR3 sequence reads: CASREDRVEYF. Written as DNA, the CDR3 is TGTGCCAGCAGGGAGGACAGGGTGGAGTATTTT.

The V gene is TRBV30, the J gene TRBJ2-7, with 9 bases lining up with TRBD1. Trimming removed 6 bases from V and 3 bases from J; junction bases left unmatched: 3. This CDR3 has 12 amino acids. Germline assignment: CDR1 GTSNPN and CDR2 SVGIG (reference sequence). CDR3 amino acids: CACRDRVYEQYF. DNA for the CDR3: TGTGCCTGCCGGGACAGGGTCTACGAGCAGTACTTC.

The genes are TRBV7-9 and TRBJ2-3; 7 bases are shared with TRBD1. The CDR3 has 15 amino acids. CDR1 and CDR2 (germline): SEHNR, FQNEAQ (reference sequence). Trimming at V came to 6 bases and at J to 1 base, leaving 7 bases not matched to a gene. The DNA for the CDR3 is TGTGCCAGCAGTAAGGCACAGGGGCGCACAGATACGCAGTATTTT. Its translation is CASSKAQGRTDTQYF.

This rearrangement joins TRBV29-1 to TRBJ2-7; 7 bases align to TRBD1. Germline V gene data show CDR1 as SQVTM and CDR2 as ANQGSEA. Losses at the gene ends were 4 bases for V and 2 bases for J; bases not matched to a gene: 8. This CDR3 has 14 residues. In DNA, the CDR3 is TGCAGCGTTGCCCGGGACAGTCGCACCTACGAGCAGTACTTC. Amino acid sequence: CSVARDSRTYEQYF.

The J gene is TRBJ1-2, the V gene TRBV6-5; D gene unclear. This CDR3 is 16 amino acids long. The V and J ends lost 1 base and 8 bases respectively, with 20 bases between them. Germline V CDR1 and CDR2: MNHEY, SVGAGI. CDR3 coding DNA: TGTGCCAGCAGTTACTTGGGTGGAGGGTCCGCACTGGGCTACACCTTC. Its translation is CASSYLGGGSALGYTF.

The chain couples TRBV6-1 to TRBJ1-4; weak D call: TRBD1 (6 bases). V gave up 3 bases and J gave up 0 bases, with 17 bases separating them. The germline CDR1 and CDR2 sequences are MNHNS and SASEGT. The CDR3 has 18 residues. In DNA, the CDR3 is TGTGCCAGCAGTGAGTCGGACAGTCGCCTTGCAACTAATGAAAAACTGTTTTTT. The encoded protein is CASSESDSRLATNEKLFF.

This chain uses TRBV4-2 with TRBJ1-4; the match to TRBD1 covers 7 bases. The germline V gene has CDR1 LGHNA and CDR2 YNFKEQ. With 4 bases clipped from V and 4 bases from J, the junction kept 3 bases outside the gene matches. The CDR3 has 14 amino acids. This CDR3 reads CASSPGTVNEKLFF. The DNA for the CDR3 is TGTGCCAGCAGCCCCGGGACAGTTAATGAAAAACTGTTTTTT.

The chain links TRBV6-6 to TRBJ2-2; 8 positions match TRBD1. This CDR3 has 15 amino acids. V shed 5 bases and J 7 bases; nucleotides not matched to a gene: 9. Germline CDR1 MNHNY, CDR2 SVGAGI (reference sequence). The CDR3 spells CASSPTTGVGGELFF. The CDR3 DNA is TGTGCCAGCAGTCCGACGACAGGGGTCGGCGGGGAGCTGTTTTTT.

The chain links TRBV9 to TRBJ2-5; perhaps TRBD1 as D (6 bases). The last part of the DNA fits TRBJ2-7 better; the J call may be wrong. The CDR3 contains 14 residues. Germline V CDR1 and CDR2: SGDLS, YYNGEE. The CDR3 region is CASSLERGSYEQYF. The DNA of the CDR3 is TGTGCCAGCAGCTTGGAAAGGGGGAGTTACGAGCAGTACTTC.

The J gene is TRBJ1-4, the V gene TRBV20-1; D is unresolved. CDR1 and CDR2 (germline): DFQATT, SNEGSKA (reference sequence). The CDR3 covers 11 residues. The CDR3 bases are TGCAGCGCCGGAACTAATGAAAAACTGTTTTTT. Translation: CSAGTNEKLFF.